These T cell receptor beta chains were read from a single sample in a study of control samples from healthy donors and cancer patients. This table comes from immunoSEQ multiplex PCR, and its TCRdb copy is limited to in-frame clones, with some not included. The profile shows some 100,000 clones, around nine tenths of them singletons. The sample comprised blood. These receptors originate from a woman aged 45-59 years in good health. Each CDR3 is given with its conserved first and last residue. The D gene is left open where the match is weak. Size is omitted from some rows. Given values are once, few, many or a class for expanded clones.

V gene: TRBV25-1
D gene: .
clone size: once
J gene: TRBJ2-5
CDR3 DNA: TGTGCCAGCAGTGATCTCGGGTCAGGGGCGCAAGAGACCCAGTACTTC
CDR3 protein: CASSDLGSGAQETQYF

V gene: TRBV18
D gene: .
clone size: .
J gene: TRBJ2-5
CDR3 DNA: TGTGCCAGCTCGTCGGGGTGGTCTGGACAAGAGACCCAGTACTTC
CDR3 protein: CASSSGWSGQETQYF

V gene: TRBV7-8
D gene: .
clone size: .
J gene: TRBJ1-1
CDR3 DNA: TGTGCCAGCAAAGCGGATGTGAACACTGAAGCTTTCTTT
CDR3 protein: CASKADVNTEAFF

V gene: TRBV7-2
D gene: TRBD1
clone size: .
J gene: TRBJ2-2
CDR3 DNA: TGTGCCAGCAGCTTAACGAGGACAGGGAAAGGGGAGCTGTTTTTT
CDR3 protein: CASSLTRTGKGELFF

V gene: TRBV7-3
D gene: TRBD2
clone size: once
J gene: TRBJ2-3
CDR3 DNA: TGTGCCAGCAGCCCTCCCCTGCTAGCGGGAGGCCCAGATACGCAGTATTTT
CDR3 protein: CASSPPLLAGGPDTQYF

V gene: TRBV7-6
D gene: .
clone size: .
J gene: TRBJ2-1
CDR3 DNA: TGTGCCAGCAGCTTAGAGGCCACCTACTACAATGAGCAGTTCTTC
CDR3 protein: CASSLEATYYNEQFF

V gene: TRBV7-2
D gene: TRBD1
clone size: .
J gene: TRBJ1-2
CDR3 DNA: TGTGCCAGCTCATCAGGGGGCGTGCACTATGGCTACACCTTC
CDR3 protein: CASSSGGVHYGYTF

V gene: TRBV18
D gene: TRBD1
clone size: .
J gene: TRBJ2-7
CDR3 DNA: TGTGCCAGCTCACCGGGACAGGGTACGTACGAGCAGTACTTC
CDR3 protein: CASSPGQGTYEQYF

V gene: TRBV5-1
D gene: .
clone size: .
J gene: TRBJ2-1
CDR3 DNA: TGCGCCAGCAGCGTCCGCCGAGTATCCCAGGACCAGGATGAGCAGTTCTTC
CDR3 protein: CASSVRRVSQDQDEQFF

V gene: TRBV28
D gene: .
clone size: .
J gene: TRBJ2-5
CDR3 DNA: TGTGCCAGCAGTCTAATCGGGGAAAGGGAGACCCAGTACTTC
CDR3 protein: CASSLIGERETQYF

V gene: TRBV10-3
D gene: .
clone size: .
J gene: TRBJ1-1
CDR3 DNA: TGTGCCATCCGTCGAGGGGACACTGAAGCTTTCTTT
CDR3 protein: CAIRRGDTEAFF

V gene: TRBV11-1
D gene: .
clone size: .
J gene: TRBJ1-1
CDR3 DNA: TGTGCCAGCAGCTTAGGGACACGGGTTGGTGAAGCTTTCTTT
CDR3 protein: CASSLGTRVGEAFF

V gene: TRBV15
D gene: TRBD2
clone size: .
J gene: TRBJ2-1
CDR3 DNA: TGTGCCACCAGCGAGGGGACTAGCCTAGCGAATGAGCAGTTCTTC
CDR3 protein: CATSEGTSLANEQFF

V gene: TRBV7-9
D gene: .
clone size: .
J gene: TRBJ2-5
CDR3 DNA: TGTGCCAGCACCCCCCGGGACATTCAAGAGACCCAGTACTTC
CDR3 protein: CASTPRDIQETQYF

V gene: TRBV9
D gene: TRBD2
clone size: .
J gene: TRBJ2-1
CDR3 DNA: TGTGCCAGCAGCTTTCGACTAGCGGGCGAAAATGAGCAGTTCTTC
CDR3 protein: CASSFRLAGENEQFF